The 11 T cell receptor beta chains given below trace back to one sample, sequenced in a study of cytomegalovirus exposure and HLA in healthy donors. The primer mix had 60 Vbeta and 13 Jbeta primers. Assay: immunoSEQ multiplex PCR; the TCRdb copy retains only in-frame clones and omits some. The data contain 100,000 to 150,000 clones, about 74% of them singletons. Source material: PBMCs. The receptors here all came from a male donor in good health and CMV-seronegative.

This rearrangement joins TRBV28 to TRBJ2-2; 8 bases fit TRBD1. The J segment lost 1 base and the V segment lost 5 bases, leaving 15 bases of the junction unmatched. The CDR3 loop spans 19 amino acids. Looked up from germline, CDR1 is MDHEN and CDR2 is SYDVKM. CDR3 residues: CASSEPLYRGTGNTGELFF. In DNA, the CDR3 is TGTGCCAGCAGTGAACCCCTTTACCGCGGGACAGGGAACACCGGGGAGCTGTTTTTT.

The J gene is TRBJ1-2, the V gene TRBV6-6; D perhaps matches TRBD1 (6 bases). V dropped 11 bases and J dropped 0 bases, with 13 bases sitting between them. Germline V gene lookup returns CDR1 MNHNY and CDR2 SVGAGI (reference sequence). The CDR3 runs 13 residues. DNA of the CDR3: TGTGCCGGAGGGGGGGATGCTAACTATGGCTACACCTTC. It encodes CAGGGDANYGYTF.

CDR3 sequence: CASSLERGGRYNEQFF. DNA of the CDR3: TGCGCCAGCAGCTTGGAGCGAGGCGGCCGCTACAATGAGCAGTTCTTC. The V gene is TRBV5-1, the J gene TRBJ2-1, with no clear D. Between the trimmed V and J ends, which lost 0 bases and 3 bases, there was a span of 13 bases. Germline V lookup: CDR1 SGHRS, CDR2 YFSETQ. This CDR3 is 16 amino acids long.

The CDR3, as DNA: TGTGCCAGCACTCTGAGAGCGGAGGGAAGTCGGGCCGGGGAGCTGTTTTTT. Translating it yields CASTLRAEGSRAGELFF. The chain recombines TRBV7-2 with TRBJ2-2, with a tentative D call TRBD2 (6 bases). The CDR3 length is 17 residues. Germline CDR1 SGHTA, CDR2 FQGNSA. Deletions cut 7 bases from V and 6 bases from J, with 24 bases between.

This clone was seen only once. This chain links TRBV19 with TRBJ1-5; 7 nucleotides line up with TRBD1. The CDR3 totals 15 residues. Germline trimming cut 3 bases from V and 3 bases from J; bases unmatched to any gene: 5. CDR1 LNHDA and CDR2 SQIVND come from the germline V gene (reference sequence). The DNA of the CDR3 is TGTGCCAGTAGTATCCTCGGACAGGTCAATCAGCCCCAGCATTTT. Translating gives CASSILGQVNQPQHF.

The rearrangement links TRBV20-1 to TRBJ1-2; D ambiguous. The CDR3 has 11 amino acids. Germline V gene data show CDR1 as DFQATT and CDR2 as SNEGSKA (reference sequence). Deletions cut 0 bases from V and 7 bases from J, with 6 bases between. CDR3 nucleotide sequence: TGCAGTGCTAGAGATTCGGGTGGCTACACCTTC. Translated: CSARDSGGYTF.

This clone appeared a single time. The V gene is TRBV15, the J gene TRBJ2-1, with 10 positions matching TRBD2. The CDR3 length is 19 residues. Germline CDR1 reads LNHNV; CDR2 reads YYDKDF (reference sequence). J gave up 0 bases and V 4 bases, and 12 bases lay outside the gene matches. The CDR3, as DNA: TGTGCCACCAGCACCCCAGAGGCTAGCGGGAGTCTCTCCTACAATGAGCAGTTCTTC. It specifies CATSTPEASGSLSYNEQFF.

CDR3 DNA sequence: TGCAGCGTTGCCGACAGGCCCCCCTACGAGCAGTACTTC. Translation: CSVADRPPYEQYF. The V call is TRBV29-1, the J call TRBJ2-7; a weak D match, TRBD1 (6 bases). The germline V gene has CDR1 SQVTM and CDR2 ANQGSEA. V was shortened by 4 bases and J by 2 bases, with 12 bases between the two germline ends. The CDR3 covers 13 residues.

Points on this clone: Within the sample, other DNA sequences also encode this same CDR3. The CDR3 nucleotides are TGTGCCATCAGTGACCTAGGGACAGGGTGGACGCCTTTCTTT. Protein product: CAISDLGTGWTPFF. The genes are TRBV10-3 and TRBJ1-1; 9 bases line up with TRBD1. The CDR3 is 14 amino acids. CDR1 and CDR2 (germline): ENHRY, SYGVKD. The trim removed 3 bases at V and 12 bases at J, leaving 11 bases unmatched.

The rearrangement links TRBV5-5 to TRBJ1-5; 12 bases fit TRBD1. Germline V gene sequence: CDR1 SGHKS, CDR2 YYEKEE (reference sequence). The CDR3 has 17 amino acids. J gave up 4 bases and V 4 bases, and 9 bases lay outside the gene matches. The CDR3 is CASSQTGTGGSNQPQHF. For the CDR3, the DNA is TGTGCCAGCAGCCAAACCGGGACAGGGGGCTCGAATCAGCCCCAGCATTTT. Together with reference TRBV5-5 and TRBJ1-5, the CDR3 gives the full variable domain: DAGVTQSPTHLIKTRGQQVTLRCSPISGHKSVSWYQQVLGQGPQFIFQYYEKEERGRGNFPDRFSARQFPNYSSELNVNALLLGDSALYLCASSQTGTGGSNQPQHFGDGTRLSIL.

This sequence joins TRBV30 and TRBJ1-3; possible D gene TRBD1, 5 bases. This CDR3 is built from 13 residues. In germline, CDR1 is GTSNPN, CDR2 SVGIG (reference sequence). The CDR3 nucleotides read TGTGCTATGAACAGGCCCTCTGGAAACACCATATATTTT. Translating gives CAMNRPSGNTIYF.